Shown below are 6 T cell receptor beta chains from a single sample sequenced in a study of identical twins. Using its own MiXCR run on the 5' RACE reads, TCRdb lists one record per CDR3 protein. The profile covers 700,000 to 950,000 distinct CDR3 sequences, with 9% to 15% appearing a single time and around 1.6% taken by the ten largest. These data were likewise used in another study, on yellow fever vaccine responses in identical twins.

The sequenced sample consisted of PBMCs. The source is a woman between 18 and 30 years old in good health.

The chain links TRBV20-1 to TRBJ2-7, with 7 bases lining up with TRBD2. This CDR3 is built from 15 residues. Trimming at V came to 6 bases and at J to 1 base, leaving 12 bases not matched to a gene. Germline-derived CDR1 and CDR2 are DFQATT and SNEGSKA (reference sequence). The CDR3 DNA sequence: TGCAGTGCCCTAGGGGCGGGAGCGCGGTCCTACGAGCAGTACTTC. Protein sequence: CSALGAGARSYEQYF.

This clonotype has just a few counts. The chain combines TRBV29-1 with TRBJ2-7; D is ambiguous. The V and J ends lost 0 bases and 9 bases respectively, with 9 bases between them. The germline CDR1 and CDR2 sequences are SQVTM and ANQGSEA. The CDR3 is made up of 11 amino acids. The CDR3 coding sequence is TGCAGCGTTGAAGATCTGGCAGTGCAGTACTTC. Its translation: CSVEDLAVQYF.

The chain combines TRBV29-1 with TRBJ2-2, with 9 bases lining up with TRBD1. The V segment lost 4 bases and the J segment 5 bases; nucleotides outside the gene matches: 5. The CDR3 extends over 14 amino acids. The germline V gene encodes CDR1 SQVTM and CDR2 ANQGSEA. CDR3 DNA: TGCAGCGTTGTTTTTGGGACAGGGACCGGGGAGCTGTTTTTT. It encodes CSVVFGTGTGELFF.

This clonotype was counted between two and nine times. V and J are TRBV10-3 and TRBJ2-3; 9 bases match TRBD2. CDR3 length equals 16 residues. Losses at the gene ends were 2 bases for V and 2 bases for J; bases not matched to a gene: 5. Germline CDR1 reads ENHRY; CDR2 reads SYGVKD. CDR3 sequence (DNA): TGTGCCATCAGTGAGAAGGTAGCGGGGGCCACAGATACGCAGTATTTT. Residues: CAISEKVAGATDTQYF.

The chain joins TRBV3-1 to TRBJ2-7; 8 nucleotides match TRBD1. V trimming: 2 bases; J trimming: 5 bases; junction bases outside the gene matches: 8. The CDR3 spans 15 residues. Germline values: CDR1 LGHDT, CDR2 YNNKEL (reference sequence). CDR3 amino acids: CASSQLWTGHHEQYF. The CDR3 region has the DNA TGTGCCAGCAGCCAACTTTGGACAGGGCACCACGAGCAGTACTTC.

A few counts support this clonotype. V and J are TRBV10-1 and TRBJ1-5; D might be TRBD1 (6 bases). CDR1 WNHNN and CDR2 SYGVQD come from the germline V gene (reference sequence). The V and J ends lost 2 bases and 0 bases respectively, with 8 bases between them. CDR3 size: 15 residues. The CDR3 DNA sequence: TGCGCCAGCAGTGAGCGGGACAATAGCAATCAGCCCCAGCATTTT. Protein product: CASSERDNSNQPQHF.